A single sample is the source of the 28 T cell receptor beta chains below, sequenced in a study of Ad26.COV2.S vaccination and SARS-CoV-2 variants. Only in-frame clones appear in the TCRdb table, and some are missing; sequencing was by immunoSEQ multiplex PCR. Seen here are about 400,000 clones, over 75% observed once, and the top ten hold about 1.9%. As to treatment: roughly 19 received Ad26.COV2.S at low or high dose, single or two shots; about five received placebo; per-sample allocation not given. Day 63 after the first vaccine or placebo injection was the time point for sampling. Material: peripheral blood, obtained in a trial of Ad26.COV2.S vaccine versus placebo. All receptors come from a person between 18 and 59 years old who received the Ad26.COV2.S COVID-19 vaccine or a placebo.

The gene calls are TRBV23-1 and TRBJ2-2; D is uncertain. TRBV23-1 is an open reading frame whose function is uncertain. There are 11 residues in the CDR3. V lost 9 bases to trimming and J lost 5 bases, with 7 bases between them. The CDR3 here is CARGRTGELFF. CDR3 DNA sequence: TGCGCCAGAGGTCGGACCGGGGAGCTGTTTTTT.

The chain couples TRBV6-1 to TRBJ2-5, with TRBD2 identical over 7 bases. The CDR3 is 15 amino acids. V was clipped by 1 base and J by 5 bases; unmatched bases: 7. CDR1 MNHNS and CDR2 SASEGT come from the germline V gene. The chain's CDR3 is CASSEEGRALETQYF. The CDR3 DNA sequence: TGTGCCAGCAGTGAAGAGGGGAGGGCCCTGGAGACCCAGTACTTC.

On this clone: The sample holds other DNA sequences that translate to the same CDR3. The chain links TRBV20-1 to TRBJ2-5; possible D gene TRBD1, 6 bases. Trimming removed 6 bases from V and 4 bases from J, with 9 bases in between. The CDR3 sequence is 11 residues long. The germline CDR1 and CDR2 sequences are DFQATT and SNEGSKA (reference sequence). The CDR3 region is CSARGGETQYF. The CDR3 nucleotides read TGCAGTGCCCGAGGGGGAGAGACCCAGTACTTC.

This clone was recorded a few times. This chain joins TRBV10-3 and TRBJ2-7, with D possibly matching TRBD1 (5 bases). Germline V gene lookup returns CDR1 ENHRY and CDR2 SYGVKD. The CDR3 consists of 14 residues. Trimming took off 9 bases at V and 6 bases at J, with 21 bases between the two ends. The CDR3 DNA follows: TGTGCCATGGGTGGGTGGTCAGGGAAAGCCGAGCAGTACTTC. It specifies CAMGGWSGKAEQYF.

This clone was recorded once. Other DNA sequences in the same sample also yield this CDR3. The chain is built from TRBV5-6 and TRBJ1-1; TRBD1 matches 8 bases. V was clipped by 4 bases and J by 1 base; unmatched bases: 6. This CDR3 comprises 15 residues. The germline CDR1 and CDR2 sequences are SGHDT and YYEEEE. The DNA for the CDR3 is TGTGCCAGCAGCCCCAGGGGGCGCGGGAACACTGAAGCTTTCTTT. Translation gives CASSPRGRGNTEAFF.

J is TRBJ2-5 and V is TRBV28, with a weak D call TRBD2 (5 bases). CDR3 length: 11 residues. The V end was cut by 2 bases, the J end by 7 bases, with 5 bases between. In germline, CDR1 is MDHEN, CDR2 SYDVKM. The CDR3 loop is CASSLAGTQYF. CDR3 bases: TGTGCCAGCAGTTTAGCGGGGACCCAGTACTTC.

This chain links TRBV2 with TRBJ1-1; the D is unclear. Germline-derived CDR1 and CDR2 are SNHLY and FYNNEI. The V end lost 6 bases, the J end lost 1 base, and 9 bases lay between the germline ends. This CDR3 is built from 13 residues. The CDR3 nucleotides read TGTGCCAGCAGGAGTACAGCGAACACTGAAGCTTTCTTT. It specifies CASRSTANTEAFF.

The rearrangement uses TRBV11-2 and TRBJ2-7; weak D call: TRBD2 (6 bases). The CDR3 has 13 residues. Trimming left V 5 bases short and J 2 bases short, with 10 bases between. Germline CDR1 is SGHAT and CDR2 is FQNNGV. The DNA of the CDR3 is TGTGCCAGCAGCCGGGGGACGGCCTACGAGCAGTACTTC. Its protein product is CASSRGTAYEQYF.

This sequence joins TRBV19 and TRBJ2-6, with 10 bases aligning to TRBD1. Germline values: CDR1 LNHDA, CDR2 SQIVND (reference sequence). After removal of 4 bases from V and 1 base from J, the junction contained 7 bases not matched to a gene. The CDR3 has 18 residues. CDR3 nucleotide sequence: TGTGCCAGTAGTAAAACGGGACAGGGGTTGTCTGGGGCCAACGTCCTGACTTTC. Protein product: CASSKTGQGLSGANVLTF.

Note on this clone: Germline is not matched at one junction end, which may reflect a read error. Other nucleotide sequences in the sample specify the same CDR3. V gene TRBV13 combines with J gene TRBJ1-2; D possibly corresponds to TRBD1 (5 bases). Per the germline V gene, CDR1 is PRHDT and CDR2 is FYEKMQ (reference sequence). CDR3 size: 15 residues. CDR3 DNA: TGTGCCAGCAGCACCGCCCCATGGCGGGGCTATGGCTACACTTTC. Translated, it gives CASSTAPWRGYGYTF.

CDR3 protein: CASSDSGTSLPGELFF. The CDR3 nucleotides are TGCGCCAGCAGTGACTCTGGGACTAGCCTTCCCGGGGAGCTGTTTTTT. The V call is TRBV10-2, the J call TRBJ2-2; 9 nucleotides match TRBD2. The CDR3 loop spans 16 amino acids. Unmatched junction bases numbered 8, after V lost 3 bases and J lost 6 bases. The germline V gene has CDR1 WSHSY and CDR2 SAAADI.

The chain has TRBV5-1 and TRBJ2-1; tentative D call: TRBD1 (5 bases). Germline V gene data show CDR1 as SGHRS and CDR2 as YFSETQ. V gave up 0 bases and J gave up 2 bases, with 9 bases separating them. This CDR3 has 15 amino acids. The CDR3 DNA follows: TGCGCCAGCAGCTTGGTAGGGGAAGCCTACAATGAGCAGTTCTTC. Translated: CASSLVGEAYNEQFF. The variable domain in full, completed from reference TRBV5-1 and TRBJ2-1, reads KAGVTQTPRYLIKTRGQQVTLSCSPISGHRSVSWYQQTPGQGLQFLFEYFSETQRNKGNFPGRFSGRQFSNSRSEMNVSTLELGDSALYLCASSLVGEAYNEQFFGPGTRLTVL.

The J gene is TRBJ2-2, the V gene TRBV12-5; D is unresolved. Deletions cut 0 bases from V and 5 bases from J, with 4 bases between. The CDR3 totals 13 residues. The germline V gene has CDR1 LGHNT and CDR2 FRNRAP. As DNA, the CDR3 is TGTGCTAGTGGTTTGGTAGGGACCGGGGAGCTGTTTTTT. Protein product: CASGLVGTGELFF. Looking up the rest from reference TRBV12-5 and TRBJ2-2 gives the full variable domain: DARVTQTPRHKVTEMGQEVTMRCQPILGHNTVFWYRQTMMQGLELLAYFRNRAPLDDSGMPKDRFSAEMPDATLATLKIQPSEPRDSAVYFCASGLVGTGELFFGEGSRLTVL.

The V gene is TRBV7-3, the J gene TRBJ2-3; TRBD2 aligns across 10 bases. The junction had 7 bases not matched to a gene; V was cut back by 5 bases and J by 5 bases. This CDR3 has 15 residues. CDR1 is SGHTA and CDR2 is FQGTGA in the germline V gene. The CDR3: CASSTLAGDRDTQYF. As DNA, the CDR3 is TGTGCCAGCAGCACCCTAGCGGGAGATCGAGATACGCAGTATTTT.

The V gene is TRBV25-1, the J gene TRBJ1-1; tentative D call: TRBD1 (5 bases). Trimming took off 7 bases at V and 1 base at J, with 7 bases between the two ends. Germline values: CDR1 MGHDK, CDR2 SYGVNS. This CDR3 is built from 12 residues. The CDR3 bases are TGTGCCAGCATAGGGGCGAACACTGAAGCTTTCTTT. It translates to CASIGANTEAFF.

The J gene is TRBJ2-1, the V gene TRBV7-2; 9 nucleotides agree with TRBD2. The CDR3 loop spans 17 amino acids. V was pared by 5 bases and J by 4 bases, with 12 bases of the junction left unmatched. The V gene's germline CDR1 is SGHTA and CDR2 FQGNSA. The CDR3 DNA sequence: TGTGCCAGCAGCACGAGCTCTAGCGGGAACAGGTACAATGAGCAGTTCTTC. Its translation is CASSTSSSGNRYNEQFF.

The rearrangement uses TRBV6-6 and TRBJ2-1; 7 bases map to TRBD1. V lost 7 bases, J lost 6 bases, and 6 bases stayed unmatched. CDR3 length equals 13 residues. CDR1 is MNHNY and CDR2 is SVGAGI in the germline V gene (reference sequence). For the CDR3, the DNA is TGTGCCAGCATCCCGGCAGGGGGCAATGAGCAGTTCTTC. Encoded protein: CASIPAGGNEQFF.

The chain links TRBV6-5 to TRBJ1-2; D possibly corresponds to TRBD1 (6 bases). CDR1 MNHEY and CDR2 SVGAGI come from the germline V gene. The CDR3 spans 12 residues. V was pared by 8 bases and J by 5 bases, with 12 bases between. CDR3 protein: CASRTGWYGYTF. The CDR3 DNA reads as TGTGCCAGCCGCACAGGGTGGTATGGCTACACCTTC.

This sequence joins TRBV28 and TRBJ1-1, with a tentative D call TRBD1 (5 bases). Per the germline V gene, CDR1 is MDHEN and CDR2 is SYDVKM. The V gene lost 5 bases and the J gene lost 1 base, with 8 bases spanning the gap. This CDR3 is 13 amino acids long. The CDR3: CASSRDGNTEAFF. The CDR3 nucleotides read TGTGCCAGCAGTCGGGACGGGAACACTGAAGCTTTCTTT. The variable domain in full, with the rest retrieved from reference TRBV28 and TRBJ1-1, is DVKVTQSSRYLVKRTGEKVFLECVQDMDHENMFWYRQDPGLGLRLIYFSYDVKMKEKGDIPEGYSVSREKKERFSLILESASTNQTSMYLCASSRDGNTEAFFGQGTRLTVV.

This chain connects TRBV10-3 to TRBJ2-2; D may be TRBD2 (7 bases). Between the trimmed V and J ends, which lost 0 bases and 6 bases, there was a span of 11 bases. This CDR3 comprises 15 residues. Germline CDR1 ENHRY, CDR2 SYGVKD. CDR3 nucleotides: TGTGCCATCAGTGAGTCAACAGGGAGGGCCGGGGAGCTGTTTTTT. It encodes CAISESTGRAGELFF.

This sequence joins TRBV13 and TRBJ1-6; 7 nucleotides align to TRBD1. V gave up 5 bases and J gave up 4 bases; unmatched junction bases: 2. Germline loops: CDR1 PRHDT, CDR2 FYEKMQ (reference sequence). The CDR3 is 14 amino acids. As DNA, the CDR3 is TGTGCCAGCAGCCAACAGGGGTATAATTCACCCCTCCACTTT. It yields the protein CASSQQGYNSPLHF.

CDR3: CASSSTGTGEAFF. Written as DNA, the CDR3 is TGTGCCAGCAGCTCTACCGGGACTGGAGAAGCTTTCTTT. This chain connects TRBV3-1 (or the pseudogene TRBV3-2) to TRBJ1-1, with D possibly being TRBD1 (5 bases). The ends were cut back, 5 bases at V and 8 bases at J, with 15 bases in the middle. The CDR3 consists of 13 residues. Germline values: CDR1 LGHDT, CDR2 YNNKEL (reference sequence).

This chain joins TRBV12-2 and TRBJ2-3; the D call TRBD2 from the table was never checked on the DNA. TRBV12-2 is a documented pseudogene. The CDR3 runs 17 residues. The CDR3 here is CASRLDTSGSPPDTQYF. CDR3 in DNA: TGTGCAAGTCGCTTAGATACTAGCGGGAGTCCACCAGATACGCAGTATTTT.

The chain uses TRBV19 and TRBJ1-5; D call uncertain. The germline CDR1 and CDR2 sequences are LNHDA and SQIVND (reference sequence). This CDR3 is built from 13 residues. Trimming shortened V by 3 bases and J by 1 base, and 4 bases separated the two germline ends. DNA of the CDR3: TGTGCCAGTAGTATCCAGAGCAATCAGCCCCAGCATTTT. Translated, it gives CASSIQSNQPQHF.

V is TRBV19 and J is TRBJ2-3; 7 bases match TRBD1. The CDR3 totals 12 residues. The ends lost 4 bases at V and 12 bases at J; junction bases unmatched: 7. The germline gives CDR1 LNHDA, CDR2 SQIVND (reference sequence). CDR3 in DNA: TGTGCCAGTAGTAGAGACAGGGCTGCACAGTATTTT. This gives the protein CASSRDRAAQYF.

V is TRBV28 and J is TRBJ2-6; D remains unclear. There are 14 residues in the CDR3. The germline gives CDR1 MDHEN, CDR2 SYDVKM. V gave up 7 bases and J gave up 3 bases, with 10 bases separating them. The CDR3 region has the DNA TGTGCCAGCACCGAAAGTCGTGGGGCCAACGTCCTGACTTTC. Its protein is CASTESRGANVLTF.

The DNA for the CDR3 is TGTGCCAGCAGCCAAGATCCCCTCAGCGCCAACGTCCTGACTTTC. Its translation: CASSQDPLSANVLTF. V is TRBV14 and J is TRBJ2-6, with D hard to call. Trimming shortened V by 0 bases and J by 7 bases, and 10 bases separated the two germline ends. This CDR3 region has 15 residues. The germline CDR1 and CDR2 sequences are SGHDN and FVKESK. The variable domain in full, completed from reference TRBV14 and TRBJ2-6, reads EAGVTQFPSHSVIEKGQTVTLRCDPISGHDNLYWYRRVMGKEIKFLLHFVKESKQDESGMPNNRFLAERTGGTYSTLKVQPAELEDSGVYFCASSQDPLSANVLTFGAGSRLTVL.

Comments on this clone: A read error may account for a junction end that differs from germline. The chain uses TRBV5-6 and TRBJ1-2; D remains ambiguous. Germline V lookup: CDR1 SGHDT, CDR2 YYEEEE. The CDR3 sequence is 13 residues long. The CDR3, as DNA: TGTGCCAGCAGCCGCACAGATAACTCTGGCTACACCTTC. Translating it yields CASSRTDNSGYTF.